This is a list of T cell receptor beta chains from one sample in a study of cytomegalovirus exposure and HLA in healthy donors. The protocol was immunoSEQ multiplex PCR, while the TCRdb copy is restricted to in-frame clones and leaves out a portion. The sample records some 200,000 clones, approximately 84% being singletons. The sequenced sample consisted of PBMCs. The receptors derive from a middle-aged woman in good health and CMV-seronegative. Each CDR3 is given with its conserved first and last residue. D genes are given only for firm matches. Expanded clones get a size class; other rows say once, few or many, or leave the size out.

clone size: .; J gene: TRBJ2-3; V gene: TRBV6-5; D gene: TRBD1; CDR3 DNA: TGTGCCACCCGGGACAGGCAAAGCACAGATACGCAGTATTTT; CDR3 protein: CATRDRQSTDTQYF
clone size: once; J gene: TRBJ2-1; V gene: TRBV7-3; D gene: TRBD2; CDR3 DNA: TGTGCCAGCAGCTTAAGGGTAGCGGGGGATTCTCGTGAGCAGTTCTTC; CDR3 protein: CASSLRVAGDSREQFF
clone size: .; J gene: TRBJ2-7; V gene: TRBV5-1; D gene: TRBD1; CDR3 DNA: TGCGCCAGCAGAGTTCACCCAGGGGGAAGTACCTACGAGCAGTACTTC; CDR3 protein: CASRVHPGGSTYEQYF
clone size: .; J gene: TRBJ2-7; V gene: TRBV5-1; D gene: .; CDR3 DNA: TGCGCCAGCAGCTTCGGGATCTCCTACGAGCAGTACTTC; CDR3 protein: CASSFGISYEQYF
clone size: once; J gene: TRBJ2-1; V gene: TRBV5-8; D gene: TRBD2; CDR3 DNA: TGTGCCAGCAGCATACTAGCGGGGGCCTACAATGAGCAGTTCTTC; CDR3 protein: CASSILAGAYNEQFF
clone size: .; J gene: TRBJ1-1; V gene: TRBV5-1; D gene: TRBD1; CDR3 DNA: TGCGCCAGCAGCCTTATTAGACAGGGCAGGACTGAAGCTTTCTTT; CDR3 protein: CASSLIRQGRTEAFF
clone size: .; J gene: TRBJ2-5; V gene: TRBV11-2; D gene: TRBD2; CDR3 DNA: TGTGCCAGCAGCTATAGCGGGGGGGGCCAAGAGACCCAGTACTTC; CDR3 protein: CASSYSGGGQETQYF
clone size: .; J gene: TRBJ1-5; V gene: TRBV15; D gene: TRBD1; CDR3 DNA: TGTGCCACCAGCAGAGATCGGGACAGGGGAAATCAGCCCCAGCATTTT; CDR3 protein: CATSRDRDRGNQPQHF
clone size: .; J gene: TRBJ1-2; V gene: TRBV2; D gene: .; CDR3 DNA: TGTGCCAGCAGTGAAATCCAGGCAGCTAACTATGGCTACACCTTC; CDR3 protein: CASSEIQAANYGYTF
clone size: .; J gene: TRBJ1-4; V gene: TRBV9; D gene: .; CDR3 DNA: TGTGCCAGCAGCCCCGCCGTCGGGTGGGATGAAAAACTGTTTTTT; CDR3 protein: CASSPAVGWDEKLFF
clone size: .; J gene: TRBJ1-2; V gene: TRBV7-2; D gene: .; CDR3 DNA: TGTGCCAGCAGCTTAGGGAGGAACGCTAACTATGGCTACACCTTC; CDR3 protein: CASSLGRNANYGYTF
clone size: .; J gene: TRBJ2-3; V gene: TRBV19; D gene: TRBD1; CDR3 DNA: TGTGCCAGTAGACAGGGGGCAACAGATACGCAGTATTTT; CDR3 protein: CASRQGATDTQYF
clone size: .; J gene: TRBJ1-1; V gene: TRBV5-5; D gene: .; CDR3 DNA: TGTGCCAGCAGCTTTATAGGTGCCTACGGGGCTTTCTTT; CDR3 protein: CASSFIGAYGAFF
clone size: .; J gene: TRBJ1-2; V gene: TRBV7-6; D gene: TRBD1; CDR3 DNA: TGTGCCAGCAGCCCCGAGACAGGGCCTAACTATGGCTACACCTTC; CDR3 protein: CASSPETGPNYGYTF
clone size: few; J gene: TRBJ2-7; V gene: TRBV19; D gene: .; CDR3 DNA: TGTGCCAGTAGTAACAGGGCGCAGGACGAGCAGTACTTC; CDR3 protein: CASSNRAQDEQYF
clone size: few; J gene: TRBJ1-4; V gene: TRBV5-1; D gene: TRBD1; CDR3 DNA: TGCGCCAGCAGCTTGAGGAGGACAGGAGGAAGTAATGAAAAACTGTTTTTT; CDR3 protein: CASSLRRTGGSNEKLFF
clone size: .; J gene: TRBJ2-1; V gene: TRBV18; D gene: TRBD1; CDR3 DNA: TGTGCCAGCTCACCACGGGACAGGGACCTGTCCAATGAGCAGTTCTTC; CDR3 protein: CASSPRDRDLSNEQFF
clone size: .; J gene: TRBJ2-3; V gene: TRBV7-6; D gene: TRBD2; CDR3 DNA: TGTGCCAGCAGCTCGGCCTTTTTGCGGGGGGGCCCAGATACGCAGTATTTT; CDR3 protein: CASSSAFLRGGPDTQYF
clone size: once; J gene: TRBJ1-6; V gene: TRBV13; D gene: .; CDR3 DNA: TGTGCCAGCGCCCTGAGCTCCTATAATTCACCCCTCCACTTT; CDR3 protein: CASALSSYNSPLHF
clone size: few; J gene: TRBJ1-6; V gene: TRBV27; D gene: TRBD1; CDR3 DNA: TGTGCCAGCAGACTTGGGGGCCCCGGGACAGTCTATAATTCACCCCTCCACTTT; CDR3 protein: CASRLGGPGTVYNSPLHF
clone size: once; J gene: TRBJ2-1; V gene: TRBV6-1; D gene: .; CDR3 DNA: TGTGCCAGCAGTGAACTTGGCAGGGGTAGTGAGCAGTTCTTC; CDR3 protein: CASSELGRGSEQFF
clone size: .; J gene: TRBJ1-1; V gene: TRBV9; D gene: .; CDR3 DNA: TGTGCCAGCAGCGCTTCCGGGAGCATGAACACTGAAGCTTTCTTT; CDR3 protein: CASSASGSMNTEAFF
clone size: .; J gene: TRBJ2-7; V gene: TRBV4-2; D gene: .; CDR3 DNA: TGTGCCAGCAGCCAAGATATAAGCCTCTCCTACGAGCAGTACTTC; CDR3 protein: CASSQDISLSYEQYF
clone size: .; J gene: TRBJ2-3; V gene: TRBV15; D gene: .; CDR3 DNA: TGTGCCACCAGCAGAGAAAGGACATTAAGCACAGATACGCAGTATTTT; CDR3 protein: CATSRERTLSTDTQYF
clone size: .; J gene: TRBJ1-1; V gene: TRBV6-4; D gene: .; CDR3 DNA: TGTGCCAGCAGTGAGGAGAGGACAGCGAACACTGAAGCTTTCTTT; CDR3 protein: CASSEERTANTEAFF
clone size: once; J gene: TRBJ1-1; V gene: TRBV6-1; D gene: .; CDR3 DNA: TGTGCCAGCAGTCAGATGAACACTGAAGCTTTCTTT; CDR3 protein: CASSQMNTEAFF
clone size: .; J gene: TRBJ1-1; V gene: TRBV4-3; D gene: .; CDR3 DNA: TGCGCCAGCAGCCAAGGGAGCAGGGGCGATGAAGCTTTCTTT; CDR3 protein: CASSQGSRGDEAFF
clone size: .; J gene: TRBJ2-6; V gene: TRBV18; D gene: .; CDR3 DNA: TGTGCCAGCTCCCCGGGGGTGACTGGGGCCAACGTCCTGACTTTC; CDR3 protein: CASSPGVTGANVLTF
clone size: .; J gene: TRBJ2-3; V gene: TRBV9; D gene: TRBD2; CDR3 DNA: TGTGCCAGCAGCGTAACCGGGGGGGACACAGATACGCAGTATTTT; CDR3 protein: CASSVTGGDTDTQYF
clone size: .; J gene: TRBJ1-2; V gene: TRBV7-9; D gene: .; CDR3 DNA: TGTGCCAGCAGCTTACCCTGGACAAATGGCTACACCTTC; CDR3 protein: CASSLPWTNGYTF
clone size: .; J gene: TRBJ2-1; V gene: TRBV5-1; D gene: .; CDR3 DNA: TGCGCCAGCAGCTTGGAGGCAGGGACACGACCAGGACTTAGGAGCTCCTACAATGAGCAGTTCTTC; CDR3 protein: CASSLEAGTRPGLRSSYNEQFF
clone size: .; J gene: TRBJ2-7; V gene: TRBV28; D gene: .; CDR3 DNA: TGTGCCAGCCACGGACATTTTACCTACGAGCAGTACTTC; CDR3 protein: CASHGHFTYEQYF
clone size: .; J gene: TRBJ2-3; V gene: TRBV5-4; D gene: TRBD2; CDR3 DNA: TGTGCCAGCAGCGCCGGGACTAGCGGGGGGCCGGGAGATACGCAGTATTTT; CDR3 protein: CASSAGTSGGPGDTQYF
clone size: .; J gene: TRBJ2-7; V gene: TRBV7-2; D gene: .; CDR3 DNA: TGTGCCAGCAGCTTCGCGGCTAGCTCCTACGAGCAGTACTTC; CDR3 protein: CASSFAASSYEQYF
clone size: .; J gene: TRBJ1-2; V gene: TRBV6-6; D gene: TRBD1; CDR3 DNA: TGTGCCACCATCAGGGGGGAAATAGGCTACACCTTC; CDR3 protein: CATIRGEIGYTF
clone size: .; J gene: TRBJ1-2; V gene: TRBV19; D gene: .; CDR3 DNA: TGTGCCAGTAGTATAGAAGCCGGCAGGGCTAACTATGGCTACACCTTC; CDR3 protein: CASSIEAGRANYGYTF
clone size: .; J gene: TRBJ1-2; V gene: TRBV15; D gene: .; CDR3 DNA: TGTGCCACCAGCAGTGACAAGACAGGAGATGTGAGGGGCTACACCTTC; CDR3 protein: CATSSDKTGDVRGYTF
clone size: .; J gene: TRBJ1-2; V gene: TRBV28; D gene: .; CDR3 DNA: TGTGCCAGCAGCTCCCAGGGACACGACTACTATGGCTACACCTTC; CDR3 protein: CASSSQGHDYYGYTF
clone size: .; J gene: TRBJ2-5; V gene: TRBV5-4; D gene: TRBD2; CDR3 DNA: TGTGCCAGCAGCTTGGGACTAGCGGCACAAGAGACCCAGTACTTC; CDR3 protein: CASSLGLAAQETQYF
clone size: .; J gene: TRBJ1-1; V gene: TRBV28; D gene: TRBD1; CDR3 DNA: TGTGCCAGCAGGACAGGGACCACTGAAGCTTTCTTT; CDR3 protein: CASRTGTTEAFF
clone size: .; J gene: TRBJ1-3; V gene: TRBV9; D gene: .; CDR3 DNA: TGTGCCAGCAGCCTCGATTCCCAGGGCCAGTCTGGAAACACCATATATTTT; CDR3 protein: CASSLDSQGQSGNTIYF
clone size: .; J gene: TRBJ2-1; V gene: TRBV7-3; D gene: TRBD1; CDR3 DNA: TGTGCCAGCAGCCAGCCCGGGACAGGGCACAATGAGCAGTTCTTC; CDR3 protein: CASSQPGTGHNEQFF
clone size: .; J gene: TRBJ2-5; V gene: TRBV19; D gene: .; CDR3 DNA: TGTGCGACTAGGCGTGGTTTTGAGCAGTACTTC; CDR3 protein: CATRRGFEQYF
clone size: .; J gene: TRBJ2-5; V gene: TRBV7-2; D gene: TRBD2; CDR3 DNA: TGTGCCAGCAGCCCTCCCGGGACTAGCGGTTCAGAGACCCAGTACTTC; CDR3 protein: CASSPPGTSGSETQYF
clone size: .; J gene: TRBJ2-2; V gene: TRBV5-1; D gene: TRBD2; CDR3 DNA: TGCGCCAGCGGCGACCAAGGGCGGGGGGCCCTGAACACCGGGGAGCTGTTTTTT; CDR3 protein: CASGDQGRGALNTGELFF